The clone carrying this TCR beta chain came up a few times. Its target is unknown. In germline, CDR1 is SNHLY, CDR2 FYNNEI. The V gene end was trimmed by 3 bases and the J gene end by 9 bases; junction bases not matched to a gene: 6. CDR3 size: 14 residues. The source of the sample is a study of cytomegalovirus exposure and HLA in healthy donors. 13 Jbeta primers and 60 Vbeta primers were used for the PCR. This table comes from immunoSEQ multiplex PCR, and its TCRdb copy is limited to in-frame clones, with some not included. The data show tens of thousands of clones, approximately 68% seen once. Study-wide findings and caveats: Usually a TCR sequence was rare, but some public TCRs were found in many donors.

This sequence originates from a woman aged 45-59 years in good health and CMV-seropositive. The chain joins TRBV2 to TRBJ1-5; 9 nucleotides align to TRBD1. Material for sequencing was PBMCs. For the CDR3, the DNA is TGTGCCAGCAGTGAGGACAGGGGAGGGAGGCCCCAGCATTTT. Protein: CASSEDRGGRPQHF.